These 15 T cell receptor beta chains originate from one sample sequenced in a study of blood T cell repertoires in COVID-19. The repertoire was sequenced with immunoSEQ multiplex PCR; TCRdb's copy has only in-frame clones and lacks some. Altogether 100,000 to 130,000 clones are present, approximately 80% being singletons, with the ten largest covering just over 4%. Material: peripheral blood. Every receptor here comes from a woman in her 70s with acute or convalescent COVID-19.

This clone was found a few times. The chain uses TRBV18 and TRBJ2-2, with D unresolved. Trimming stripped 2 bases from V and 2 bases from J, with 9 bases between. The CDR3 runs to 15 residues. CDR1 is KGHSH, CDR2 LQKENI, per germline. CDR3 in amino acids: CASSPLGSNTGELFF. For the CDR3, the DNA is TGTGCCAGCTCACCATTGGGTAGCAACACCGGGGAGCTGTTTTTT.

The chain has TRBV5-8 and TRBJ1-4; D remains unclear. V was cut by 0 bases and J by 4 bases, with 13 bases left in between. Germline V CDR1 and CDR2: SGHTS, YDEGEE. The CDR3 loop spans 16 amino acids. CDR3 sequence reads: CASSLGGSGYNEKLFF. DNA of the CDR3: TGTGCCAGCAGCTTGGGCGGTTCGGGGTATAATGAAAAACTGTTTTTT.

This chain joins TRBV5-1 and TRBJ1-1, with D tentatively TRBD1 (5 bases). This CDR3 contains 13 residues. Trimming took 4 bases from V and 3 from J, leaving 10 bases between them. Germline CDR1 and CDR2: SGHRS and YFSETQ. CDR3 bases: TGCGCCAGCAGCGGGGGACTGTACACTGAAGCTTTCTTT. Translated, it gives CASSGGLYTEAFF.

The chain couples TRBV27 to TRBJ2-2; 9 nucleotides match TRBD2. V shed 2 bases, J shed 2 bases, and the junction held 15 bases outside the gene matches. CDR3 length: 20 amino acids. Germline assignment: CDR1 MNHEY and CDR2 SMNVEV (reference sequence). The CDR3 loop is CASSLKITAASGANTGELFF. The CDR3, as DNA: TGTGCCAGCAGTTTAAAGATTACGGCCGCTAGCGGGGCCAACACCGGGGAGCTGTTTTTT.

V gene TRBV29-1 combines with J gene TRBJ2-3; TRBD2 matches 9 bases. The CDR3 runs 16 residues. CDR1 and CDR2 from the germline V gene are SQVTM and ANQGSEA. Trimming at V came to 1 base and at J to 2 bases, leaving 7 bases not matched to a gene. CDR3 sequence: CSVEGGLAGNTDTQYF. CDR3 DNA sequence: TGCAGCGTTGAAGGTGGGCTAGCGGGGAACACAGATACGCAGTATTTT.

V gene TRBV2 combines with J gene TRBJ1-2; TRBD1 matches 8 bases. V shed 7 bases, J shed 9 bases, and the junction held 16 bases outside the gene matches. Germline values: CDR1 SNHLY, CDR2 FYNNEI. The CDR3 extends over 15 amino acids. CDR3: CASTPSRTGMFSYTF. In DNA form, the CDR3 reads TGTGCCAGCACCCCGTCTCGGACAGGGATGTTTAGCTACACCTTC.

The rearrangement uses TRBV3-1 (or the pseudogene TRBV3-2) and TRBJ1-4, with D tentatively TRBD1 (6 bases). The V and J ends lost 2 bases and 3 bases respectively, with 19 bases between them. CDR3 length equals 18 residues. CDR1 is LGHDT, CDR2 YNNKEL, per germline (reference sequence). The CDR3 DNA sequence: TGTGCCAGCAGCCAAAGGGAACGTCAGGGGAAGGCTAATGAAAAACTGTTTTTT. The encoded protein is CASSQRERQGKANEKLFF.

By frequency in the sample, this clone is medium-sized. The chain joins TRBV28 to TRBJ2-1; 8 bases are shared with TRBD1. V shed 3 bases and J 2 bases; nucleotides not matched to a gene: 6. Germline lookup yields CDR1 MDHEN and CDR2 SYDVKM. The CDR3 is 16 amino acids. In nucleotides, the CDR3 is TGTGCCAGCAGTTTTCCGACAGGGGTAGCCTACAATGAGCAGTTCTTC. This gives the protein CASSFPTGVAYNEQFF.

The rearrangement links TRBV11-2 to TRBJ2-2; D call uncertain. V lost 2 bases, J lost 0 bases, and 13 bases lay in between. Germline V lookup: CDR1 SGHAT, CDR2 FQNNGV. The CDR3 contains 17 residues. The DNA of the CDR3 is TGTGCCAGCAGCTTAAGTTGGTCCAGGTCGAACACCGGGGAGCTGTTTTTT. Amino acids: CASSLSWSRSNTGELFF.

The J gene is TRBJ2-7, the V gene TRBV11-2; D might be TRBD1 (6 bases). CDR1 is SGHAT, CDR2 FQNNGV, per germline. Between the trimmed V and J ends, which lost 0 bases and 2 bases, there was a span of 11 bases. CDR3 length: 15 amino acids. Here the CDR3 reads CASSLEGRDTYEQYF. Written as DNA, the CDR3 is TGTGCCAGCAGCTTAGAGGGCAGGGACACCTACGAGCAGTACTTC.

This chain connects TRBV19 to TRBJ1-2; no firm D call. CDR1 is LNHDA, CDR2 SQIVND, per germline (reference sequence). V lost 4 bases and J 4 bases, leaving 10 bases between the germline ends. This CDR3 spans 13 amino acids. The DNA of the CDR3 is TGTGCCAGTAGTACTGGTAGCGTCTATGGCTACACCTTC. Residues: CASSTGSVYGYTF. The full variable domain, with the rest looked up from reference TRBV19 and TRBJ1-2, is DGGITQSPKYLFRKEGQNVTLSCEQNLNHDAMYWYRQDPGQGLRLIYYSQIVNDFQKGDIAEGYSVSREKKESFPLTVTSAQKNPTAFYLCASSTGSVYGYTFGSGTRLTVV.

The chain has TRBV9 and TRBJ2-2; 8 bases match TRBD1. The CDR3 runs 19 residues. CDR1 and CDR2 (germline): SGDLS, YYNGEE. J gave up 3 bases and V 3 bases, and 16 bases lay outside the gene matches. CDR3 sequence: CASSAVHNPPGQDTGELFF. For the CDR3, the DNA is TGTGCCAGCAGCGCAGTCCACAACCCACCGGGACAGGACACCGGGGAGCTGTTTTTT.

The V gene is TRBV7-8, the J gene TRBJ2-1, with D perhaps matching TRBD2 (7 bases). Trimming shortened V by 8 bases and J by 7 bases, and 18 bases separated the two germline ends. Germline V gene lookup returns CDR1 SGHVS and CDR2 FQNEAQ. The CDR3 has 14 residues. CDR3 sequence: CASVPGGRGNEQFF. CDR3 nucleotides: TGTGCCAGCGTCCCCGGGGGGCGGGGGAATGAGCAGTTCTTC.

The chain uses TRBV9 and TRBJ2-3; TRBD1 matches 9 bases. Germline-derived CDR1 and CDR2 are SGDLS and YYNGEE. V was clipped by 0 bases and J by 8 bases; unmatched bases: 7. There are 15 residues in the CDR3. The CDR3 loop is CASSVETGGQATQYF. As DNA, the CDR3 is TGTGCCAGCAGCGTAGAGACAGGGGGACAGGCTACGCAGTATTTT.

This clone appeared a few times. This chain links TRBV7-9 with TRBJ1-6; D is uncertain. CDR1 is SEHNR, CDR2 FQNEAQ, per germline (reference sequence). The CDR3 is 12 amino acids. The V gene lost 3 bases and the J gene lost 13 bases, with 10 bases spanning the gap. CDR3 nucleotides: TGTGCCAGCAGCTTTGCCAGTTCCCCCCTCCACTTT. Translation: CASSFASSPLHF.